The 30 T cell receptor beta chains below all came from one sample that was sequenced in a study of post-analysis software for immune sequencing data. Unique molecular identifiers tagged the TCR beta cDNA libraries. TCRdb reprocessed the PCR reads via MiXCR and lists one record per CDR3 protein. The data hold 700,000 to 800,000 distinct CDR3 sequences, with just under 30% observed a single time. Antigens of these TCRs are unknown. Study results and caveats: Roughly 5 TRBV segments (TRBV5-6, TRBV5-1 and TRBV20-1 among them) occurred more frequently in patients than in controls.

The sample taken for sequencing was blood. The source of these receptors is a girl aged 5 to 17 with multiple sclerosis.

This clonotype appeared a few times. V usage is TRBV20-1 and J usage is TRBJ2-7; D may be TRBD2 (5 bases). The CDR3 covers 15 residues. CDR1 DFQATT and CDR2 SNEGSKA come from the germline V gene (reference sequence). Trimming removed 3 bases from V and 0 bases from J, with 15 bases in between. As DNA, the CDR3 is TGCAGTGCTAGCCCCATAGCGACTCGCTCCTACGAGCAGTACTTC. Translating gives CSASPIATRSYEQYF.

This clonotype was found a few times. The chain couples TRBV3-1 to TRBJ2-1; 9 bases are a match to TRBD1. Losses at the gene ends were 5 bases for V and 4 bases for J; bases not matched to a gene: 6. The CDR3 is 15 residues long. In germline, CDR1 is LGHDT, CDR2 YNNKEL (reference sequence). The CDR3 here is CASSSGTGRYNEQFF. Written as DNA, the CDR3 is TGTGCCAGCAGCAGCGGGACAGGGAGATACAATGAGCAGTTCTTC.

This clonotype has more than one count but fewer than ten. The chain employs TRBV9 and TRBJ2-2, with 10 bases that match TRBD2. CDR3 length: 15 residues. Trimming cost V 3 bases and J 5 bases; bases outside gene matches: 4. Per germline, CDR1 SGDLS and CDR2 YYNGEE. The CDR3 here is CASSGSGRRTGELFF. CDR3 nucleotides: TGTGCCAGCAGCGGTAGCGGGAGGAGAACCGGGGAGCTGTTTTTT. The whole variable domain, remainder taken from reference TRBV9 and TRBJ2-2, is DSGVTQTPKHLITATGQRVTLRCSPRSGDLSVYWYQQSLDQGLQFLIQYYNGEERAKGNILERFSAQQFPDLHSELNLSSLELGDSALYFCASSGSGRRTGELFFGEGSRLTVL.

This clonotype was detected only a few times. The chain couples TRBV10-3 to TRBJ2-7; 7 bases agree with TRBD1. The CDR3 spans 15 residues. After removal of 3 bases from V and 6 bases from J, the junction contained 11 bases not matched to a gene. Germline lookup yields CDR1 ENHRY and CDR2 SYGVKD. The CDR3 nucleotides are TGTGCCATCAGTGATTCGACAGGGTTGCGCGGCGAGCAGTACTTC. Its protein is CAISDSTGLRGEQYF.

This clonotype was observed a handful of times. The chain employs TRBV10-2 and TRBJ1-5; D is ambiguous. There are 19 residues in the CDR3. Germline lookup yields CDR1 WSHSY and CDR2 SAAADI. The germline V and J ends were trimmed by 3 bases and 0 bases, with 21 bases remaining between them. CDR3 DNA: TGCGCCAGCAGTGACCCGCGGAAGAGAGACGCTTATAGCAATCAGCCCCAGCATTTT. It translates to CASSDPRKRDAYSNQPQHF.

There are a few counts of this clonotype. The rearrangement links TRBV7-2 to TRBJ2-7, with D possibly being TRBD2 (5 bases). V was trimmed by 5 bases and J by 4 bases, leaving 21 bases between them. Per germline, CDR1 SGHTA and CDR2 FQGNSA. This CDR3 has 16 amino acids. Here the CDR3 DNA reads TGTGCCAGCAGCCCTTACCTGAGGGAGCATGGGTACGAGCAGTACTTC. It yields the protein CASSPYLREHGYEQYF.

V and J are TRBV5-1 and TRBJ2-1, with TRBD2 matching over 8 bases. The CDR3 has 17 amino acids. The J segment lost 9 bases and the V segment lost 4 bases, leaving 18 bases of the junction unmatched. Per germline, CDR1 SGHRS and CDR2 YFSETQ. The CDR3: CASSPVPGLGGGLEQFF. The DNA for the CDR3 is TGCGCCAGCAGCCCTGTACCGGGACTAGGGGGGGGGCTTGAGCAGTTCTTC.

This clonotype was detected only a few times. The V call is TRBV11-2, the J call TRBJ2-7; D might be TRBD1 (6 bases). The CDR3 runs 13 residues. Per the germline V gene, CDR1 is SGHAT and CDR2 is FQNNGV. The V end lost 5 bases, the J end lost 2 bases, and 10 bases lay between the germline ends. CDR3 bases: TGTGCCAGCAGCCACTGGGGGCCCTACGAGCAGTACTTC. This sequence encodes CASSHWGPYEQYF. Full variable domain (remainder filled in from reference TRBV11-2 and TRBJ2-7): EAGVAQSPRYKIIEKRQSVAFWCNPISGHATLYWYQQILGQGPKLLIQFQNNGVVDDSQLPKDRFSAERLKGVDSTLKIQPAKLEDSAVYLCASSHWGPYEQYFGPGTRLTVT.

CDR3 coding DNA: TGTACCAGCAGCTCGAGGGCGGGAAAAGGCTACGAGCAGTACTTC. As protein: CTSSSRAGKGYEQYF. V and J are TRBV7-2 and TRBJ2-7; D is possibly TRBD2 (6 bases). Germline CDR1 and CDR2: SGHTA and FQGNSA. There are 15 residues in the CDR3. V was trimmed by 4 bases and J by 3 bases, leaving 16 bases between them.

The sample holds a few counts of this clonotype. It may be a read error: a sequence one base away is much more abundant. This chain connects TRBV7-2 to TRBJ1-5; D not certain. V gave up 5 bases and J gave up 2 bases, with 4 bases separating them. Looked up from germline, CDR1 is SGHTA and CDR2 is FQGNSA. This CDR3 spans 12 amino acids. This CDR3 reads CASSHGNQPQHF. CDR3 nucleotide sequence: TGTGCCAGCAGCCACGGCAATCAGCCCCAGCATTTT. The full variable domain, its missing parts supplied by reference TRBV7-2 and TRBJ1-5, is GAGVSQSPSNKVTEKGKDVELRCDPISGHTALYWYRQSLGQGLEFLIYFQGNSAPDKSGLPSDRFSAERTGGSVSTLTIQRTQQEDSAVYLCASSHGNQPQHFGDGTRLSIL.

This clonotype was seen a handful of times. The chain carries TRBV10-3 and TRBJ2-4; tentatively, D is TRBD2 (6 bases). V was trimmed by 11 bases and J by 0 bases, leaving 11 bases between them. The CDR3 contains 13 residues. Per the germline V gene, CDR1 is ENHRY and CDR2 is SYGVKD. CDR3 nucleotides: TGTGCCGTCTCCGGGGGAGCCAAAAACATTCAGTACTTC. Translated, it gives CAVSGGAKNIQYF.

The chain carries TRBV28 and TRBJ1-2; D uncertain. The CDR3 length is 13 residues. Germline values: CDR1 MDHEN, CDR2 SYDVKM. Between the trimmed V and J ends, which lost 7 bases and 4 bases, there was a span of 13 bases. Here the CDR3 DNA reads TGTGCCAGCACCACTTCATCGATCTATGGCTACACCTTC. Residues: CASTTSSIYGYTF.

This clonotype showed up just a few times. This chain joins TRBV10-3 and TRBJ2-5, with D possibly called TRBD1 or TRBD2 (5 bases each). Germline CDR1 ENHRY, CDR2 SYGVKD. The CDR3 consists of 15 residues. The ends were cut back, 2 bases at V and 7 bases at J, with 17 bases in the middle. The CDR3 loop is CAISETGAHRGTQYF. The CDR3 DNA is TGTGCCATCAGTGAGACCGGGGCGCACCGTGGGACCCAGTACTTC.

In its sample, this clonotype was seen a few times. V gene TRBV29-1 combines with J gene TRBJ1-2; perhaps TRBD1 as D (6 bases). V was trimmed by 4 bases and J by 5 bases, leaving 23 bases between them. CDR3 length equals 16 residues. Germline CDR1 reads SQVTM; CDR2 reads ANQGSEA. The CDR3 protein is CSVGGLSGYSGYGYTF. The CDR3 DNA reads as TGCAGCGTTGGGGGGCTGTCAGGTTACAGCGGTTATGGCTACACCTTC.

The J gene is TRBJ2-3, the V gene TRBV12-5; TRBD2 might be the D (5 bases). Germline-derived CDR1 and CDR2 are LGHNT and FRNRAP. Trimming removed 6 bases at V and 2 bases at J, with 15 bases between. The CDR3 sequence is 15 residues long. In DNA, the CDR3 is TGTGCTAGTGGCCGGGATGCTCCGTTCACAGATACGCAGTATTTT. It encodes CASGRDAPFTDTQYF.

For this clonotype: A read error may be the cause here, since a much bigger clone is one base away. CDR3 DNA: TGTGCCAGCAGCCGACAGACTAGCGGCACAGATGCGCAGTATTTT. This codes for CASSRQTSGTDAQYF. The chain combines TRBV6-6 with TRBJ2-3; 9 bases fit TRBD2. This CDR3 region has 15 residues. The germline CDR1 and CDR2 sequences are MNHNY and SVGAGI (reference sequence).

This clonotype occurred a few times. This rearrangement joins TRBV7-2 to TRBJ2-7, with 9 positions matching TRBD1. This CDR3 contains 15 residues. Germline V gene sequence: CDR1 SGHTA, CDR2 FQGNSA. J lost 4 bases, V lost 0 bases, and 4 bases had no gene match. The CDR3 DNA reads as TGTGCCAGCAGCTTAGCGCCGGGACAGGGTTACGAGCAGTACTTC. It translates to CASSLAPGQGYEQYF.

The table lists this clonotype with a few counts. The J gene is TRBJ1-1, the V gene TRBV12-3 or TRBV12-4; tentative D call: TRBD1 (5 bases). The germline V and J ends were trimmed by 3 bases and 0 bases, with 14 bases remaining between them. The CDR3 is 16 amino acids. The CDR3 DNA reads TGTGCCAGCAGTTTGTTAGGGGCACTCTTGAACACTGAAGCTTTCTTT. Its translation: CASSLLGALLNTEAFF.

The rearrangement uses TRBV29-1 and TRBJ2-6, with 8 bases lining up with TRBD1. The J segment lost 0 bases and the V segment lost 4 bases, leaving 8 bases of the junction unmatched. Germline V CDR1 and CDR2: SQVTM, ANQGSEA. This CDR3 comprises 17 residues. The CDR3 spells CSVGSGQEDSGANVLTF. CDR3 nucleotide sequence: TGCAGCGTTGGATCGGGACAGGAGGACTCTGGGGCCAACGTCCTGACTTTC.

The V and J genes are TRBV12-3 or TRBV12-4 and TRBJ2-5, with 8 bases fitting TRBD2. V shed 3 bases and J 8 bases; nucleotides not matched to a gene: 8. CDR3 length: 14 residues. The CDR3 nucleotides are TGTGCCAGCAGTTTCTCGGGGGGGCGGTCTACCCAGTACTTC. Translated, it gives CASSFSGGRSTQYF.

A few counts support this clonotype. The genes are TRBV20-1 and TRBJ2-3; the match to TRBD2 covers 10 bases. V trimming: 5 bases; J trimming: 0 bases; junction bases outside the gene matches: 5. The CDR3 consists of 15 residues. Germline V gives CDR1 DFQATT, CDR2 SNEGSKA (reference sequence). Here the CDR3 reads CSAPGSGRSTDTQYF. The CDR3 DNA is TGCAGTGCTCCAGGTAGCGGGAGGAGCACAGATACGCAGTATTTT.

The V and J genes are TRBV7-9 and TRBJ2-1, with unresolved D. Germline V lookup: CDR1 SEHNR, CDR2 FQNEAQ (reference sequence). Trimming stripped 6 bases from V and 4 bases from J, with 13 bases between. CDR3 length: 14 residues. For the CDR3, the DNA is TGTGCCAGCAGTGATTCCACAGAGTACAATGAGCAGTTCTTC. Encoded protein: CASSDSTEYNEQFF. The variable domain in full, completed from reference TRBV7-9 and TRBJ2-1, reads DTGVSQNPRHKITKRGQNVTFRCDPISEHNRLYWYRQTLGQGPEFLTYFQNEAQLEKSRLLSDRFSAERPKGSFSTLEIQRTEQGDSAMYLCASSDSTEYNEQFFGPGTRLTVL.

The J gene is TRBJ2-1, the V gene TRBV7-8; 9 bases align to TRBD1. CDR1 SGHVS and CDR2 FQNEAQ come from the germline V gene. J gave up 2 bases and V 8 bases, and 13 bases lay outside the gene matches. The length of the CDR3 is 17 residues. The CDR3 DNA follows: TGTGCCAGCGGACAGCCCCTGCGGGACAGGGCCTACAATGAGCAGTTCTTC. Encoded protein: CASGQPLRDRAYNEQFF.

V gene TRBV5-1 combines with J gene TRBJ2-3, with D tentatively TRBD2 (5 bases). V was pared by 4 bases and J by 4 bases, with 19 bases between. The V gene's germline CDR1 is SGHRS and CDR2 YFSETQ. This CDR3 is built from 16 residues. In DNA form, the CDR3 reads TGCGCCAGCAGCAGCACACCAGGAAAGAGGGCAGATACGCAGTATTTT. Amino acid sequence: CASSSTPGKRADTQYF. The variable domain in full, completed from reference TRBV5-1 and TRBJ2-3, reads KAGVTQTPRYLIKTRGQQVTLSCSPISGHRSVSWYQQTPGQGLQFLFEYFSETQRNKGNFPGRFSGRQFSNSRSEMNVSTLELGDSALYLCASSSTPGKRADTQYFGPGTRLTVL.

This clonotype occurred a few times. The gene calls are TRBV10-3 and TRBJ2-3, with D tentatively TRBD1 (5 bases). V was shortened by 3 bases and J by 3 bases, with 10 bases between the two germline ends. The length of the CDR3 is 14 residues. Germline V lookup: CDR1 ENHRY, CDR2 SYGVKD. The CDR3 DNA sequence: TGTGCCATCAGTGAAAGGGGCGGTACAGATACGCAGTATTTT. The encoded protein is CAISERGGTDTQYF.

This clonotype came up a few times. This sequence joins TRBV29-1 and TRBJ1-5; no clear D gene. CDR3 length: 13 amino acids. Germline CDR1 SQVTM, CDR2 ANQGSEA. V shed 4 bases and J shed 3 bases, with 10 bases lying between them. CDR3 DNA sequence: TGCAGCGTTGGGGAGAGACCCAATCAGCCCCAGCATTTT. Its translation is CSVGERPNQPQHF.

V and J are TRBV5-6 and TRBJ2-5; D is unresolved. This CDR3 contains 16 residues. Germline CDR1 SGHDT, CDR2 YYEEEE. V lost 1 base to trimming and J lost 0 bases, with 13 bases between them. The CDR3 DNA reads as TGTGCCAGCAGCTTGCGGCAGTCTGCCTACCAAGAGACCCAGTACTTC. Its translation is CASSLRQSAYQETQYF.

CDR3 protein: CASSKGFRGEAFF. The CDR3 DNA is TGTGCCAGCAGCAAAGGGTTTCGGGGTGAAGCTTTCTTT. The V call is TRBV21-1, the J call TRBJ1-1. TRBV21-1 is a pseudogene segment. This CDR3 is built from 13 residues.

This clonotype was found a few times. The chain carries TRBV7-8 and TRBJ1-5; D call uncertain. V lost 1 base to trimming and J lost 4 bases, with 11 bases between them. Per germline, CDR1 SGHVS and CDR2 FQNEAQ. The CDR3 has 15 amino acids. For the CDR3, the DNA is TGTGCCAGCAGCTTAGTGGTCGGATTAAATCAGCCCCAGCATTTT. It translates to CASSLVVGLNQPQHF.

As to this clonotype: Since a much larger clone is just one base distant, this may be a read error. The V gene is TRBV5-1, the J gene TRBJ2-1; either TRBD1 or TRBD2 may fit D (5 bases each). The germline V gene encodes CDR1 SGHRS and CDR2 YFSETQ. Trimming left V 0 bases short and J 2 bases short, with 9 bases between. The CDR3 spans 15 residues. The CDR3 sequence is CASSLEGPTYNEQFF. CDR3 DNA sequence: TGCGCCAGCAGCTTGGAGGGACCAACCTACAATGAGCAGTTCTTC.